Described below is a single T cell receptor beta chain sequence and its context. The antigen remains unidentified. A junction end diverges from the germline sequence, so it may reflect a read error. This entry belongs to a study of CD8+CD57+ T cells in acquired aplastic anemia. Study-wide points: Roughly 30 sequences, all CD8+ CDR3, were shared between patients and controls.

The CDR3 is 12 residues long. From germline, CDR1 is SGHVS and CDR2 FQNEAQ. Template material for TCR beta VDJ and CDR3 profiling consisted of genomic DNA. MiXCR, run by TCRdb on the reads, gives a single entry per CDR3 protein. The sample has approximately 260,000 distinct CDR3 sequences; 65% to 90% are singletons. CD8+CD57+ cell expansion, shown by flow cytometry, had occurred in the patients selected for sequencing. The sequencing input was sorted CD4+, CD8+, or CD8+CD57+ T cells (not recorded which) from PBMCs. The source of this sequence is a human donor with aplastic anemia. This chain joins TRBV7-8 and TRBJ2-2; D might be TRBD1 (7 bases). In DNA, the CDR3 is TGTGCCAGCAGCTTTCTACCAGGGGGGACGTCCTTT. This translates into CASSFLPGGTSF.